This T cell receptor beta chain was obtained from a study of cytomegalovirus exposure and HLA in healthy donors. Study context: The Caucasian-associated ancestry cluster held 65% to 85% of roughly 370 genotyped donors. Whole-study findings and limits: Three chains linked to CMV were shown in vitro to be specific for CMV antigens.

Concerning this clone: The antigen is undetermined.

The CDR3 is made up of 12 amino acids. Germline CDR1 reads KGHSH; CDR2 reads LQKENI. V shed 3 bases and J shed 2 bases, with 4 bases lying between them. PCR used 60 Vbeta primers and 13 Jbeta primers. This table comes from immunoSEQ multiplex PCR, and its TCRdb copy is limited to in-frame clones, with some not included. The data show roughly 200,000 clones, with 65% to 90% seen just once and under 3% held by the top ten. V is TRBV18 and J is TRBJ2-5; D uncertain. The sample taken for sequencing was PBMCs. This TCR was recovered from a woman aged 45-60 years in good health and CMV-seronegative. CDR3 DNA sequence: TGTGCCAGCTCACCGCGTCAAGAGACCCAGTACTTC. Translation: CASSPRQETQYF. The full variable domain, in which reference TRBV18 and TRBJ2-5 provide the parts outside the CDR3, is NAGVMQNPRHLVRRRGQEARLRCSPMKGHSHVYWYRQLPEEGLKFMVYLQKENIIDESGMPKERFSAEFPKEGPSILRIQQVVRGDSAAYFCASSPRQETQYFGPGTRLLVL.